A single sample gave rise to the 24 T cell receptor beta chains below, sequenced in a study of OX40 agonist ivuxolimab in advanced cancers. Some clones are missing from TCRdb's copy, which holds only in-frame ones; the method was immunoSEQ multiplex PCR. The sample has about 42,000 clones; about 86% are singletons. The sample was CD4+ or CD8+ T cells sorted from blood, taken in a trial of the OX40 agonist ivuxolimab. The receptors come from an adult with an advanced solid tumor such as melanoma, head and neck, liver or kidney cancer.

V usage is TRBV10-3 and J usage is TRBJ2-1, with D possibly TRBD2 on 7 matching bases. The CDR3 sequence is 15 residues long. V lost 3 bases and J 7 bases, leaving 16 bases between the germline ends. The germline V gene encodes CDR1 ENHRY and CDR2 SYGVKD. The CDR3 sequence: CAISDMGGGLNEQFF. The CDR3 coding sequence is TGTGCCATCAGTGATATGGGGGGGGGCCTTAATGAGCAGTTCTTC.

This clone was counted once. The CDR3, as DNA: TGTGCCAGCAGTTCCGCGTATGAGCAGTTCTTC. Encoded protein: CASSSAYEQFF. The gene calls are TRBV6-5 and TRBJ2-1, with D unresolved. Germline V CDR1 and CDR2: MNHEY, SVGAGI. This CDR3 is 11 amino acids long. The germline V and J ends were trimmed by 4 bases and 8 bases, with 6 bases remaining between them.

This chain connects TRBV7-3 to TRBJ2-2, with unresolved D. V lost 1 base and J 6 bases, leaving 18 bases between the germline ends. The CDR3 consists of 17 residues. Germline loops: CDR1 SGHTA, CDR2 FQGTGA. The CDR3 reads CASSLSPPVGYPGELFF. The CDR3 DNA is TGTGCCAGCAGCTTAAGTCCCCCGGTCGGGTATCCCGGGGAGCTGTTTTTT.

The CDR3 loop is CASSQGGLTEAFF. Here the CDR3 DNA reads TGCGCCAGCAGCCAAGGAGGGCTGACTGAAGCTTTCTTT. The gene calls are TRBV4-3 and TRBJ1-1; D is unresolved. Per germline, CDR1 LGHNA and CDR2 YSLEER. The CDR3 is 13 residues long. The germline V and J ends were trimmed by 1 base and 5 bases, with 8 bases remaining between them.

This clone was seen once. This chain joins TRBV28 and TRBJ1-1; 7 positions match TRBD1. Germline lookup yields CDR1 MDHEN and CDR2 SYDVKM. The J segment lost 4 bases and the V segment lost 3 bases, leaving 11 bases of the junction unmatched. The CDR3 runs to 16 residues. Here the CDR3 DNA reads TGTGCCAGCAGTTTCCCTCGACAGGGCGGAGGCACTGAAGCTTTCTTT. It yields the protein CASSFPRQGGGTEAFF.

The J gene is TRBJ2-1, the V gene TRBV9; 8 positions agree with TRBD2. CDR3 length: 16 amino acids. Unmatched junction bases numbered 9, after V lost 1 base and J lost 6 bases. Looked up from germline, CDR1 is SGDLS and CDR2 is YYNGEE. In DNA form, the CDR3 reads TGTGCCAGCAGCGTAAAACCCCGGGGGGGGTTCAATGAGCAGTTCTTC. Translating gives CASSVKPRGGFNEQFF.

This CDR3 reads CASSLAGQGSYEQYF. DNA of the CDR3: TGTGCCAGCAGCTTAGCGGGACAGGGCTCCTACGAGCAGTACTTC. The chain joins TRBV11-2 to TRBJ2-7; TRBD1 matches 9 bases. The CDR3 totals 15 residues. J lost 0 bases, V lost 1 base, and 1 base had no gene match. Germline loops: CDR1 SGHAT, CDR2 FQNNGV.

This clone was counted a few times. J is TRBJ1-1 and V is TRBV25-1; 8 bases map to TRBD1. Trimming removed 1 base from V and 8 bases from J; junction bases left unmatched: 6. Germline CDR1 and CDR2: MGHDK and SYGVNS. This CDR3 contains 14 residues. The DNA of the CDR3 is TGTGCCAGCAGTGAATGGGGGTCAGGGGGCGAAGCTTTCTTT. This translates into CASSEWGSGGEAFF.

The chain carries TRBV6-6 and TRBJ1-2; D not resolved. This CDR3 comprises 14 residues. CDR1 and CDR2 from the germline V gene are MNHNY and SVGAGI (reference sequence). The ends were cut back, 3 bases at V and 2 bases at J, with 10 bases in the middle. The CDR3 reads CASSYNTDNYGYTF. CDR3 nucleotides: TGTGCCAGCAGTTATAACACGGACAACTATGGCTACACCTTC.

The genes are TRBV9 and TRBJ1-4, with 9 bases fitting TRBD1. J lost 6 bases, V lost 0 bases, and 3 bases had no gene match. Germline assignment: CDR1 SGDLS and CDR2 YYNGEE. CDR3 length: 15 residues. The CDR3 here is CASSVGQGVYEKLFF. In nucleotides, the CDR3 is TGTGCCAGCAGCGTAGGACAGGGGGTCTATGAAAAACTGTTTTTT.

The rearrangement joins TRBV4-2 to TRBJ2-2; D uncertain. The CDR3 is 12 amino acids. Germline loops: CDR1 LGHNA, CDR2 YNFKEQ. With 1 base removed from V and 9 bases from J, the gap between germline ends came to 6 bases. The CDR3 nucleotides are TGTGCCAGCAGCCAAGGAACGAGGGAGCTGTTTTTT. This sequence encodes CASSQGTRELFF.

The V and J genes are TRBV6-1 and TRBJ2-1, with D possibly called TRBD1 or TRBD2 (5 bases each). The CDR3 is made up of 16 amino acids. Between the trimmed V and J ends, which lost 0 bases and 5 bases, there was a span of 14 bases. The germline V gene encodes CDR1 MNHNS and CDR2 SASEGT. The CDR3 coding sequence is TGTGCCAGCAGTGAAGCTGGGGGATTTCTGAACAATGAGCAGTTCTTC. The encoded protein is CASSEAGGFLNNEQFF.

V and J are TRBV6-5 and TRBJ1-1; D not certain. Trimming stripped 7 bases from V and 5 bases from J, with 17 bases between. The CDR3 extends over 14 amino acids. Germline assignment: CDR1 MNHEY and CDR2 SVGAGI. CDR3: CASTVTRRSTEAFF. CDR3 nucleotide sequence: TGTGCCAGCACCGTCACCAGGAGGTCTACTGAAGCTTTCTTT.

V usage is TRBV2 and J usage is TRBJ2-7; the match to TRBD2 covers 8 bases. In germline, CDR1 is SNHLY, CDR2 FYNNEI. J lost 6 bases, V lost 6 bases, and 7 bases had no gene match. CDR3 size: 13 residues. CDR3 protein: CASRWTSSGEQYF. The CDR3 DNA follows: TGTGCCAGCAGGTGGACTAGCTCTGGCGAGCAGTACTTC.

The rearrangement links TRBV25-1 to TRBJ2-3; D unresolved. The CDR3 consists of 16 residues. Trimming shortened V by 1 base and J by 2 bases, and 13 bases separated the two germline ends. Germline V gives CDR1 MGHDK, CDR2 SYGVNS. The CDR3 coding sequence is TGTGCCAGCAGTGAATCAAGTGATCGGGCCACAGATACGCAGTATTTT. Translated, it gives CASSESSDRATDTQYF.

This clone was seen just once. The chain has TRBV4-3 and TRBJ1-3; D not resolved. Germline V gives CDR1 LGHNA, CDR2 YSLEER. V lost 2 bases to trimming and J lost 3 bases, with 8 bases between them. CDR3 size: 14 residues. In DNA form, the CDR3 reads TGCGCCAGCAGCCAATCCTTGAATGGAAACACCATATATTTT. Protein product: CASSQSLNGNTIYF.

V is TRBV6-5 and J is TRBJ2-1, with D tentatively TRBD1 (6 bases). Looked up from germline, CDR1 is MNHEY and CDR2 is SVGAGI. Trimming took off 6 bases at V and 10 bases at J, with 10 bases between the two ends. CDR3 length: 11 residues. CDR3 sequence (DNA): TGTGCCAGCAGATGGGGACAAGAGCAGTTCTTC. As protein: CASRWGQEQFF.

As to this clone: Mismatch with germline at one junction end may stem from a read error. V gene TRBV11-1 combines with J gene TRBJ1-1, with a weak D call TRBD1 (6 bases). Germline CDR1 reads SGHAT; CDR2 reads FQDESV (reference sequence). This CDR3 is 13 amino acids long. DNA of the CDR3: TGTGCCAGCAGCTTATGGGGGGGGCCTGAACCTTTCTTT. It codes for CASSLWGGPEPFF.

The V gene is TRBV4-1, the J gene TRBJ1-2, with a weak D call TRBD1 (6 bases). This CDR3 has 14 residues. Deletions cut 2 bases from V and 12 bases from J, with 19 bases between. The germline gives CDR1 MGHRA, CDR2 YSYEKL. The CDR3 spells CASSQLGGRDSHTF. CDR3 DNA: TGCGCCAGCAGCCAATTGGGGGGCAGGGACTCTCACACCTTC.

The chain carries TRBV5-6 and TRBJ2-1, with a possible D match to TRBD1 (6 bases). Between the trimmed V and J ends, which lost 4 bases and 5 bases, there was a span of 13 bases. The CDR3 is 14 amino acids. From germline, CDR1 is SGHDT and CDR2 YYEEEE. This CDR3 is CASSPPGANNEQFF. The CDR3 DNA is TGTGCCAGCAGCCCACCAGGGGCTAACAATGAGCAGTTCTTC.

The J gene is TRBJ2-7, the V gene TRBV7-9, with 7 bases fitting TRBD1. J lost 3 bases, V lost 4 bases, and 3 bases had no gene match. The CDR3 sequence is 13 residues long. Germline CDR1 is SEHNR and CDR2 is FQNEAQ (reference sequence). CDR3 in amino acids: CASSYGQVYEQYF. For the CDR3, the DNA is TGTGCCAGCAGCTACGGACAGGTCTACGAGCAGTACTTC.

The V call is TRBV29-1, the J call TRBJ1-1; D remains unclear. CDR1 and CDR2 (germline): SQVTM, ANQGSEA. The CDR3 has 13 amino acids. Trimming left V 6 bases short and J 4 bases short, with 15 bases between. For the CDR3, the DNA is TGCAGCGTGCCCATTGTCGGTGGCACTGAAGCTTTCTTT. It encodes CSVPIVGGTEAFF.

The CDR3 loop reads CASSEALIVAQGKSNQPQHF. For the CDR3, the DNA is TGTGCCAGCAGTGAAGCGCTGATCGTAGCACAGGGGAAGAGCAATCAGCCCCAGCATTTT. The V call is TRBV6-1, the J call TRBJ1-5, with 7 bases fitting TRBD1. The CDR3 has 20 residues. The germline CDR1 and CDR2 sequences are MNHNS and SASEGT. After removal of 0 bases from V and 1 base from J, the junction contained 15 bases not matched to a gene.

This sequence joins TRBV4-1 and TRBJ1-6; TRBD1 agrees at 10 bases. Germline trimming cut 1 base from V and 10 bases from J; bases unmatched to any gene: 7. Germline values: CDR1 MGHRA, CDR2 YSYEKL. This CDR3 has 16 residues. CDR3 residues: CASSQAPTGGSSPLHF. CDR3 DNA sequence: TGCGCCAGCAGCCAAGCCCCGACAGGGGGCAGCTCACCCCTCCACTTT.